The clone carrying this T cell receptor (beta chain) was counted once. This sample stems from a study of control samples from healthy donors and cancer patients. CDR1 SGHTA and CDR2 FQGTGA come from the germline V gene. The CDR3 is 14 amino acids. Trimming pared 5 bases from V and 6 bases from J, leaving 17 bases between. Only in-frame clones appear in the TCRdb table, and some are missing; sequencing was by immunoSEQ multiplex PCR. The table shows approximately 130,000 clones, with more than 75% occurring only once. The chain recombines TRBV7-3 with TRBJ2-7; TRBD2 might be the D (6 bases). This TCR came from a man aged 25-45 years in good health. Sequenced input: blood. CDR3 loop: CASSETPGRSEQYV. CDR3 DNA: TGTGCCAGCAGCGAAACTCCAGGGAGGTCCGAGCAGTACGTC.